The present entry profiles one T cell receptor (beta chain) with its context. Being one base from a much bigger clone, this may be a read error. The sample comes from a study of tumor-infiltrating lymphocytes in primary liver carcinoma. Germline lookup yields CDR1 SGHDT and CDR2 YYEEEE. CDR3 length: 16 amino acids. A constant-region primer primed TCR beta cDNA synthesis from about 0.55 ug of total RNA. TCR beta libraries came from three nested multiplex PCR rounds using slightly modified ARM-PCR. Researchers ran the first two PCR rounds for roughly 10 cycles each with TRBV1-TRBV30 forward primers and a C-beta reverse primer. One entry per CDR3 protein results from TCRdb running MiXCR on the multiplex PCR reads. The table lists approximately 330,000 distinct CDR3 sequences, less than 70% of them singletons. Unsorted whole blood yielded the blood RNA, and germline DNA was also extracted.

The specimen was peripheral blood. This receptor was taken from a man aged 35 to 55 with primary liver carcinoma and hepatitis B virus infection. This chain uses TRBV5-6 with TRBJ2-1, with 10 positions matching TRBD2. The CDR3 here is CASSPLRLAGAVEQSF. CDR3 sequence (DNA): TGTGCCAGCAGCCCGCTGAGGCTAGCGGGAGCCGTTGAGCAGTCCTTC. Full variable domain (remainder filled in from reference TRBV5-6 and TRBJ2-1): DAGVTQSPTHLIKTRGQQVTLRCSPKSGHDTVSWYQQALGQGPQFIFQYYEEEERQRGNFPDRFSGHQFPNYSSELNVNALLLGDSALYLCASSPLRLAGAVEQSFGPGTRLTVL.